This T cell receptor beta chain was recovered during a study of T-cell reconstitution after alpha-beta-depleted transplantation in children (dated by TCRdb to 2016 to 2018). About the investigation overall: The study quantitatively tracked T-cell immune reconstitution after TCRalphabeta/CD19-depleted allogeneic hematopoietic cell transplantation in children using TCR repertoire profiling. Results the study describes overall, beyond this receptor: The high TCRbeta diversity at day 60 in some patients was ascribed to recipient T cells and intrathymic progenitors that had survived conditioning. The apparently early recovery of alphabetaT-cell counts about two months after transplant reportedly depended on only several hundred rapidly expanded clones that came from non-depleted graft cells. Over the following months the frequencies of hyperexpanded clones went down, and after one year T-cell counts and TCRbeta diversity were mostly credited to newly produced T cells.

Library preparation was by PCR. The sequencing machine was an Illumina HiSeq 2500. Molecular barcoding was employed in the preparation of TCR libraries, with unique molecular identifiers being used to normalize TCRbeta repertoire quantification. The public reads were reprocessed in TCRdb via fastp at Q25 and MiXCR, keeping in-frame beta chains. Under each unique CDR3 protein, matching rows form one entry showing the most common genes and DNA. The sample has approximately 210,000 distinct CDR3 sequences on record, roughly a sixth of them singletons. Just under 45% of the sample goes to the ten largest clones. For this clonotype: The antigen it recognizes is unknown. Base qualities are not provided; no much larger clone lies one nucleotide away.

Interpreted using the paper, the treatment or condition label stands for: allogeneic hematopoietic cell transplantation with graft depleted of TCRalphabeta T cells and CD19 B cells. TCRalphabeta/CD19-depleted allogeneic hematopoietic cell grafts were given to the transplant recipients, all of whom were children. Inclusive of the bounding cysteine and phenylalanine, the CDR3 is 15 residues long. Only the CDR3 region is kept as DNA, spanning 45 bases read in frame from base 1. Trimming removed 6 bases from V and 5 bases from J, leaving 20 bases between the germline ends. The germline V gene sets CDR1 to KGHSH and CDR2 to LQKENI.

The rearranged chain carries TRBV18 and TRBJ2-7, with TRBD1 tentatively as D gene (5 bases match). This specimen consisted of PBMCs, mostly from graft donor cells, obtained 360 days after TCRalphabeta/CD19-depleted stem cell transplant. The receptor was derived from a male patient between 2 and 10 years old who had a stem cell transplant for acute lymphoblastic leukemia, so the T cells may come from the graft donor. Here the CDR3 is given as CASSLGPPQAHEQYF. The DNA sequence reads TGTGCCAGCTCCCTTGGACCGCCACAGGCGCACGAGCAGTACTTC. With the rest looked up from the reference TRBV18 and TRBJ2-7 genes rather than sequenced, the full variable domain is NAGVMQNPRHLVRRRGQEARLRCSPMKGHSHVYWYRQLPEEGLKFMVYLQKENIIDESGMPKERFSAEFPKEGPSILRIQQVVRGDSAAYFCASSLGPPQAHEQYFGPGTRLTVT.